These 22 T cell receptor beta chains originate from one sample sequenced in a study of blood T cells in healthy people across ages. A second roughly 7 to 12 cycle PCR used barcoded and J-beta primers. TCRdb reprocessed the 5' RACE reads via MiXCR and lists one record per CDR3 protein. The data contain roughly 1,100,000 distinct CDR3 sequences, under 30% of them singletons. The same specimen was also included in a second study, on T cells of mothers and their children.

Material: blood. The receptors originated from a girl aged 2 to 10 in good health.

This clonotype came up a few times. This chain joins TRBV9 and TRBJ2-2; 7 bases fit TRBD1. This CDR3 spans 16 amino acids. V gave up 0 bases and J gave up 6 bases; unmatched junction bases: 8. Germline CDR1 and CDR2: SGDLS and YYNGEE. CDR3 in amino acids: CASSVEGAANAGELFF. DNA of the CDR3: TGTGCCAGCAGCGTAGAGGGGGCTGCAAACGCCGGGGAGCTGTTTTTT.

This clonotype has only a few counts. The chain is built from TRBV29-1 and TRBJ2-5; the D is unclear. In germline, CDR1 is SQVTM, CDR2 ANQGSEA. The V end lost 4 bases, the J end lost 1 base, and 16 bases lay between the germline ends. The CDR3 contains 15 residues. CDR3 residues: CSVVWFVPGQETQYF. The CDR3 coding sequence is TGCAGCGTTGTTTGGTTCGTCCCTGGCCAAGAGACCCAGTACTTC.

The chain couples TRBV28 to TRBJ1-2, with 10 bases lining up with TRBD1. The V segment lost 8 bases and the J segment 6 bases; nucleotides outside the gene matches: 6. Per germline, CDR1 MDHEN and CDR2 SYDVKM. The CDR3 contains 13 residues. CDR3 bases: TGTGCCAGCCGGGACAGGGGAAGGAATGGCTACACCTTC. It encodes CASRDRGRNGYTF.

This clonotype was picked up a small number of times. V usage is TRBV20-1 and J usage is TRBJ2-5; D is ambiguous. The J call may not be correct, given that the DNA end is closer to TRBJ2-7. The germline V gene encodes CDR1 DFQATT and CDR2 SNEGSKA (reference sequence). The length of the CDR3 is 14 residues. The CDR3 is CSARGWTRSYEQYF. As DNA, the CDR3 is TGCAGTGCTAGAGGTTGGACCAGATCCTACGAGCAGTACTTC.

This chain connects TRBV4-1 to TRBJ1-2; the match to TRBD1 covers 7 bases. The CDR3 runs to 16 residues. V lost 4 bases and J lost 6; bases outside the gene matches: 14. Germline V gene data show CDR1 as MGHRA and CDR2 as YSYEKL. The CDR3 bases are TGCGCCAGCAGCCTTGGACAGGATGTCAAGTGGCATGGCTACACCTTC. This gives the protein CASSLGQDVKWHGYTF.

The V and J genes are TRBV20-1 and TRBJ2-4; D is undetermined. The CDR3 has 16 amino acids. CDR1 is DFQATT and CDR2 is SNEGSKA in the germline V gene (reference sequence). V dropped 2 bases and J dropped 0 bases, with 14 bases sitting between them. The CDR3 sequence is CSARSFPELAKNIQYF. Here the CDR3 DNA reads TGCAGTGCTAGATCCTTCCCCGAATTAGCCAAAAACATTCAGTACTTC.

CDR3 in amino acids: CASSSVRGNEQFF. CDR3 sequence (DNA): TGTGCCAGCAGCTCGGTGCGGGGGAATGAGCAGTTCTTC. The chain is built from TRBV5-6 and TRBJ2-1, with 7 bases lining up with TRBD2. CDR1 and CDR2 (germline): SGHDT, YYEEEE. J was trimmed by 7 bases and V by 3 bases; bases with no gene match: 4. The CDR3 is 13 amino acids.

This clonotype was seen only a few times. This chain joins TRBV29-1 and TRBJ2-5, with 9 positions matching TRBD1. The DNA end is more similar to TRBJ2-7, so the J call may be wrong. Germline V gives CDR1 SQVTM, CDR2 ANQGSEA. This CDR3 has 15 amino acids. The CDR3 loop reads CSVLAGTGSIDEQYF. The CDR3 nucleotides are TGCAGCGTTTTAGCAGGGACAGGGAGTATCGACGAGCAGTACTTC.

The rearrangement joins TRBV10-3 to TRBJ2-4; TRBD1 might be the D (5 bases). This CDR3 spans 12 amino acids. Germline V gene data show CDR1 as ENHRY and CDR2 as SYGVKD. V was clipped by 3 bases and J by 7 bases, with 7 bases between them. The CDR3 bases are TGTGCCATCAGTGATCAGGGTAACATTCAGTACTTC. Amino acids: CAISDQGNIQYF.

The chain employs TRBV18 and TRBJ2-7; 7 bases line up with TRBD2. CDR3 size: 14 residues. CDR1 is KGHSH and CDR2 is LQKENI in the germline V gene. J lost 3 bases, V lost 0 bases, and 2 bases had no gene match. CDR3 sequence (DNA): TGTGCCAGCTCACCACCGACTAGCAGCTACGAGCAGTACTTC. Its protein is CASSPPTSSYEQYF.

The J gene is TRBJ1-1, the V gene TRBV7-8; weak D call: TRBD1 (5 bases). V gave up 5 bases and J gave up 0 bases, with 13 bases separating them. CDR3 size: 15 residues. Germline V lookup: CDR1 SGHVS, CDR2 FQNEAQ. This chain's CDR3 is CASSAVTGVNTEAFF. The CDR3 region has the DNA TGTGCCAGCAGCGCGGTAACGGGGGTGAACACTGAAGCTTTCTTT.

The chain uses TRBV29-1 and TRBJ2-5; perhaps TRBD1 as D (8 bases). The tail of the sequence fits TRBJ2-7 better, so the J call may be wrong. Germline V gives CDR1 SQVTM, CDR2 ANQGSEA. The CDR3 is 16 amino acids. The CDR3 DNA follows: TGCAGCGTTGAAGATGCCTACAGGGGGGGATCCTACGAGCAGTACTTC. It codes for CSVEDAYRGGSYEQYF.

This clonotype was counted between two and nine times. The chain links TRBV19 to TRBJ2-1, with 8 nucleotides matching TRBD1. Germline V lookup: CDR1 LNHDA, CDR2 SQIVND (reference sequence). The trim removed 2 bases at V and 1 base at J, leaving 4 bases unmatched. This CDR3 contains 16 residues. CDR3 sequence: CASSISGQDSYNEQFF. The CDR3 nucleotides read TGTGCCAGTAGTATATCGGGACAGGATTCCTACAATGAGCAGTTCTTC.

This clonotype was observed a few times. The rearrangement links TRBV13 to TRBJ2-3, with D unclear. Germline CDR1 PRHDT, CDR2 FYEKMQ (reference sequence). This CDR3 is built from 15 residues. Trimming took 2 bases from V and 3 from J, leaving 12 bases between them. The CDR3 region is CASSLQDDRTDTQYF. The CDR3 nucleotides are TGTGCCAGCAGCTTACAGGACGACCGGACAGATACGCAGTATTTT.

This clonotype has a single count. V and J are TRBV11-2 and TRBJ1-1; D is undetermined. CDR1 is SGHAT and CDR2 is FQNNGV in the germline V gene. The CDR3 loop spans 15 amino acids. V was cut by 3 bases and J by 0 bases, with 11 bases left in between. The CDR3 loop reads CASSFPGPLNTEAFF. For the CDR3, the DNA is TGTGCCAGCAGCTTTCCCGGACCGCTGAACACTGAAGCTTTCTTT.

A single count supports this clonotype. Its ends do not fully match the called genes, so a read error is possible. V and J are TRBV11-2 and TRBJ2-1, with D possibly matching TRBD2 (6 bases). Germline V lookup: CDR1 SGHAT, CDR2 FQNNGV. CDR3 length: 15 residues. CDR3 in DNA: TGTGCCCGCAGGTCGTACGGGAGCTCCTACAATGAGCAGTTCTTC. It codes for CARRSYGSSYNEQFF. Looking up the rest from reference TRBV11-2 and TRBJ2-1 gives the full variable domain: EAGVAQSPRYKIIEKRQSVAFWCNPISGHATLYWYQQILGQGPKLLIQFQNNGVVDDSQLPKDRFSAERLKGVDSTLKIQPAKLEDSAVYLCARRSYGSSYNEQFFGPGTRLTVL.

V is TRBV6-1 and J is TRBJ2-7, with TRBD1 matching over 7 bases. CDR3 length equals 15 residues. Germline CDR1 and CDR2: MNHNS and SASEGT. Losses at the gene ends were 5 bases for V and 3 bases for J; bases not matched to a gene: 10. CDR3: CASSHRDSHIYEQYF. The CDR3 DNA reads as TGTGCCAGCAGTCACCGGGACAGCCATATCTACGAGCAGTACTTC.

J is TRBJ1-5 and V is TRBV19; no clear D gene. Deletions cut 0 bases from V and 5 bases from J, with 5 bases between. The CDR3 runs 13 residues. Germline CDR1 reads LNHDA; CDR2 reads SQIVND (reference sequence). This CDR3 reads CASSIDRDQPQHF. CDR3 DNA sequence: TGTGCCAGTAGTATAGATCGGGATCAGCCCCAGCATTTT.

The gene calls are TRBV7-9 and TRBJ2-2; 7 bases line up with TRBD1. Trimming cost V 3 bases and J 6 bases; bases outside gene matches: 7. This CDR3 contains 15 residues. Germline CDR1 reads SEHNR; CDR2 reads FQNEAQ (reference sequence). CDR3 loop: CASSFGPTGPGELFF. The CDR3 nucleotides read TGTGCCAGCAGCTTCGGCCCGACAGGGCCCGGGGAGCTGTTTTTT.

The J gene is TRBJ1-4, the V gene TRBV3-1; D is unclear. V was cut by 4 bases and J by 6 bases, with 9 bases left in between. The CDR3 has 13 amino acids. Germline V lookup: CDR1 LGHDT, CDR2 YNNKEL (reference sequence). CDR3 sequence reads: CASSRIGDEKLFF. In nucleotides, the CDR3 is TGTGCCAGCAGCCGGATCGGCGATGAAAAACTGTTTTTT.

Comment on this clonotype: The junction departs from the called germline gene at one end, perhaps through a read error. The J gene is TRBJ2-5, the V gene TRBV7-8; 7 bases match TRBD2. This CDR3 has 14 amino acids. The germline CDR1 and CDR2 sequences are SGHVS and FQNEAQ. The CDR3 here is CASSLVGTGGGKFF. DNA for the CDR3: TGTGCCAGCAGCTTAGTGGGGACGGGGGGAGGGAAGTTCTTC.

In this sample, this clonotype turned up a few times. CDR3 nucleotide sequence: TGCAGTGCTAGGAAGGGGGGGGCTAACACTGAAGCTTTCTTT. Translation: CSARKGGANTEAFF. The rearrangement links TRBV20-1 to TRBJ1-1; perhaps TRBD1 as D (6 bases). The CDR3 consists of 14 residues. V lost 3 bases and J 2 bases, leaving 13 bases between the germline ends. The germline CDR1 and CDR2 sequences are DFQATT and SNEGSKA (reference sequence).